The 12 T cell receptor beta chains below all came from one sample that was sequenced in a study of T cell responses to AZD1222 COVID-19 vaccine. Repertoires were generated with immunoSEQ multiplex PCR, while TCRdb's copy carries only in-frame clones and drops some. The data contain approximately 84,000 clones, 70% to 90% of them singletons. This specimen consisted of peripheral blood, obtained 28 days after the second AZD1222 dose. The receptors derive from an adult who received the AZD1222 COVID-19 vaccine.

The V gene is TRBV9, the J gene TRBJ1-1; 9 nucleotides line up with TRBD1. Germline trimming cut 3 bases from V and 5 bases from J; bases unmatched to any gene: 8. CDR1 and CDR2 from the germline V gene are SGDLS and YYNGEE. The CDR3 is made up of 15 amino acids. The CDR3, as DNA: TGTGCCAGCAGCGAGACAGGGGGTGAGAGGACTGAAGCTTTCTTT. The encoded protein is CASSETGGERTEAFF.

The rearrangement joins TRBV20-1 to TRBJ1-2, with unresolved D. The CDR3 is 9 amino acids. V shed 4 bases and J shed 7 bases, with 4 bases lying between them. The germline gives CDR1 DFQATT, CDR2 SNEGSKA (reference sequence). The CDR3 loop reads CSATRGYTF. The CDR3 DNA is TGCAGTGCTACTCGTGGCTACACCTTC.

The rearrangement links TRBV2 to TRBJ2-5; no reliable D call. Looked up from germline, CDR1 is SNHLY and CDR2 is FYNNEI. Trimming pared 1 base from V and 1 base from J, leaving 4 bases between. The CDR3 extends over 13 amino acids. CDR3 sequence (DNA): TGTGCCAGCAGTGAAGGACTCCAAGAGACCCAGTACTTC. Its translation is CASSEGLQETQYF.

The V call is TRBV7-2, the J call TRBJ1-2; D is ambiguous. Looked up from germline, CDR1 is SGHTA and CDR2 is FQGNSA. This CDR3 has 14 residues. Trimming stripped 2 bases from V and 6 bases from J, with 13 bases between. The CDR3 DNA follows: TGTGCCAGCAGCTTAATGGATTGGGATCATGGCTACACCTTC. As protein: CASSLMDWDHGYTF.

The J gene is TRBJ1-2, the V gene TRBV5-5; the D is unclear. The CDR3 consists of 14 residues. Germline V gene lookup returns CDR1 SGHKS and CDR2 YYEKEE (reference sequence). Between the trimmed V and J ends, which lost 1 base and 2 bases, there was a span of 9 bases. CDR3 amino acids: CASSLNLENYGYTF. The CDR3 nucleotides are TGTGCCAGCAGCTTGAATTTGGAAAACTATGGCTACACCTTC.

The chain carries TRBV4-1 and TRBJ1-3, with D perhaps matching TRBD1 (6 bases). The V and J ends lost 0 bases and 3 bases respectively, with 18 bases between them. CDR1 and CDR2 (germline): MGHRA, YSYEKL. The CDR3 extends over 18 amino acids. CDR3 in amino acids: CASSQDAPRGIRGNTIYF. The CDR3, as DNA: TGCGCCAGCAGCCAAGACGCCCCCAGGGGAATTCGTGGAAACACCATATATTTT.

The chain has TRBV5-5 and TRBJ2-2; no definite D call. This CDR3 contains 13 residues. Trimming shortened V by 4 bases and J by 6 bases, and 10 bases separated the two germline ends. Germline CDR1 and CDR2: SGHKS and YYEKEE (reference sequence). CDR3 amino acids: CASSRTLSGELFF. In DNA, the CDR3 is TGTGCCAGCAGCCGAACTCTGTCCGGGGAGCTGTTTTTT.

This clone was seen just once. This chain connects TRBV24-1 to TRBJ1-5; no reliable D call. The CDR3 has 12 residues. Germline V gene lookup returns CDR1 KGHDR and CDR2 SFDVKD. V dropped 5 bases and J dropped 7 bases, with 8 bases sitting between them. The DNA of the CDR3 is TGTGCCACCAGTGGGTTAGGGCAGCCCCAGCATTTT. This sequence encodes CATSGLGQPQHF.

The chain has TRBV4-2 and TRBJ1-5; no firm D call. Germline CDR1 is LGHNA and CDR2 is YNFKEQ. The V and J ends lost 0 bases and 0 bases respectively, with 18 bases between them. The CDR3 has 19 amino acids. The CDR3 sequence is CASSQDWRSGEDSNQPQHF. The CDR3 DNA sequence: TGTGCCAGCAGCCAAGATTGGCGAAGCGGAGAGGATAGCAATCAGCCCCAGCATTTT.

V usage is TRBV28 and J usage is TRBJ2-2; D uncertain. Germline V lookup: CDR1 MDHEN, CDR2 SYDVKM. This CDR3 has 14 residues. V shed 8 bases and J shed 0 bases, with 10 bases lying between them. The CDR3 loop is CASRGVANTGELFF. CDR3 nucleotides: TGTGCCAGCCGTGGAGTAGCGAACACCGGGGAGCTGTTTTTT.

V is TRBV6-1 and J is TRBJ2-5, with D hard to call. Germline V lookup: CDR1 MNHNS, CDR2 SASEGT. The CDR3 runs 14 residues. V lost 1 base and J lost 5, with 11 bases in between. The CDR3 loop reads CASSEDSLGETQYF. The CDR3 DNA is TGTGCCAGCAGTGAAGATTCCCTTGGGGAGACCCAGTACTTC.

The rearrangement uses TRBV6-5 and TRBJ2-1, with TRBD1 identical over 8 bases. Germline values: CDR1 MNHEY, CDR2 SVGAGI. The CDR3 is made up of 13 amino acids. Trimming removed 6 bases from V and 5 bases from J; junction bases left unmatched: 3. The CDR3 loop reads CASRGQGHNEQFF. The CDR3 bases are TGTGCCAGCAGAGGACAGGGTCACAATGAGCAGTTCTTC.